The subject of this entry is one T cell receptor beta chain. Its antigen is still unknown. Profiled with immunoSEQ multiplex PCR; TCRdb holds only in-frame clones, not every one. Of just over 2,000,000 clones listed, about 95% were seen once; the top ten hold 0.9% to 1.4%. The data were obtained in a study of shared clonotypes between healthy human individuals. Findings and limits, study-wide: Naive subsets generally had larger estimated richness than memory subsets. Rarefaction curves obtained for sorted subsets showed sequencing incomplete despite large depth.

Cells designated naive CD8 were CD45RO-negative and were positively selected for CCR7, with terminally differentiated effector memory CD45RA+ cells excluded. The CDR3 loop spans 16 amino acids. Looked up from germline, CDR1 is MGHRA and CDR2 is YSYEKL. With 3 bases clipped from V and 0 bases from J, the junction kept 5 bases outside the gene matches. V is TRBV4-1 and J is TRBJ2-7, with 10 bases identical to TRBD2. The receptor comes from a man aged 18 to 30 in good health. Sequencing was performed on naive CD8+ T cells sorted from blood. For the CDR3, the DNA is TGCGCCAGCAGCCATTCTAGCGGGAGTCCCTCCTACGAGCAGTACTTC. The encoded protein is CASSHSSGSPSYEQYF.